This entry is about one TCR beta chain. This clone has a single count. Its antigen is not yet known. The sample holds no much larger clone one base away, and base qualities are not on file. Libraries came from the immunoSEQ multiplex PCR assay. For the multiplex PCR, a mixture combining 60 forward primers for TCR Vbeta segments and 13 reverse primers for TCR Jbeta segments was used. The CDR3 region of rearranged TCR beta genes was amplified from genomic DNA by a multiplex PCR assay. The amplified TCR beta libraries were sequenced on the Illumina HiSeq System as 87-base-pair reads. The source study handled its data this way. A later analysis counted 75 million to 100 million unique TCR beta chains across the 666 repertoires, and roughly 10 million of these chains were shared by at least two donors. To remove PCR and sequencing errors, raw reads were error-corrected and collapsed into unique sequences using a nearest-neighbor algorithm that merged closely related sequences. To assign V, D and J gene segments, CDR3 sequences were aligned to IMGT reference sequences. For a sequence to be retained, a match of at least six nucleotides was required to both a V gene segment and a J gene segment. A rearrangement counted as productive if the CDR3 had no stop codons and remained in frame with V and J, and every other rearrangement counted as non-productive. Following IMGT convention, CDR3 was defined as the stretch from the second conserved V-encoded cysteine up to the conserved J-encoded phenylalanine. The earlier analysis of 550 to 650 of the donors excluded any sequence lacking an unambiguous match to a single V gene segment. An earlier analysis of 450 to 650 of the donors called V segments functional above 56.7% productive rearrangements and segregating when the between-donor standard deviation exceeded 5%. A statistical classification framework was developed to diagnose cytomegalovirus status using the catalog of TCR beta chain sequences. In a later analysis, V and J genes were assigned by comparing TCR nucleotide sequences against IMGT/GENE-DB human TR gene sequences. Using the TCRdist pipeline, a later analysis assigned CDR3 sequences along with most-parsimonious VDJ recombination scenarios. In a later analysis, each TCR beta chain was defined by its CDR3 amino acid sequence together with its V-gene family, and reads without a unique V-gene family were excluded. As a way to deal with suspected cross-contamination and a sequencing artifact, a later analysis dropped under 600 nucleotide sequences that were highly shared and had low generation probability. A later analysis calculated a clonal expansion index for each public chain from normalized within-repertoire ranks of inferred template counts. A later analysis computed generation probabilities with a VDJ recombination model fitted to out-of-frame rearrangements, and checked the results against IGoR. In a later analysis, hypergeometric tests were used to score TCR-TCR, TCR-HLA and TCR-CMV co-occurrence, with a repertoire-size bias correction applied to TCR pairs. To estimate false discovery rates, a later analysis permuted the HLA or CMV assignments 20 times. In a later analysis, co-occurring TCRs were grouped using DBSCAN, and TCRdist sequence similarity was added for clustering within HLA-allele-positive subsets. For co-occurrence clustering, repertoires with fewer than 30,000 or more than 120,000 public chains were excluded, along with roughly 5 repertoires with anomalous nucleotide sharing. Held by TCRdb, this immuneACCESS table contains in-frame sequences only and omits some clones. Under half of the omission traces to an unresolved V gene where checked; the cause of the rest is unknown. That table gives V, J and clone size, and the DNA gave D and trimming. Recorded for this sample are about 200,000 clones; over 65% of them occurred a single time. The ten most abundant clones make up roughly 0.098% of the sample.

The sample is drawn from a study of cytomegalovirus exposure and HLA in healthy donors (dated by TCRdb to the late 2010s). About the investigation overall: An earlier analysis of 587 of the donors reported approximately 300 Gb of sequence data and 117 million unique TCR beta sequences obtained from about 179 million T cells. The later analysis used no new phenotypic data to find candidate immune exposures, relying instead on TCR beta sequences and their occurrence across donors. Several DR-DQ haplotypes were handled as single units for association and clustering because linkage in the cohort was strong. All discovery cohort repertoires had been generated on a single sequencing platform. The study profiled the T cell repertoires of some 610 subjects by immunosequencing and related them to cytomegalovirus serostatus. Roughly 300 gigabases of sequencing data and 78 million or so unique TCR sequences were included in an early release covering under 650 HLA-typed donors. Among the roughly 400 genotyped donors, around 81% belonged to the genetic ancestry cluster associated with self-reported Caucasian donors. Class I and class II HLA loci were covered by the typing at four-digit resolution. A later analysis re-examined previously published TCR beta repertoires from over 500 donors and added high-resolution HLA genotyping to investigate patterns of TCR occurrence. Genome-wide SNP genotypes for about 65% of the 666 donors were used in a later genetic analysis, which treated that subset as a discovery cohort. Typing coverage differed by locus: A, B, C, DRB1 and DQB1 were typed in roughly 620-630 donors, DQA1 in about 550, DPA1 in 600 to 610, and DPB1 in just under 490. Across roughly 420 genotyped donors of the cohort, an average of roughly 230,000 unique TCR beta nucleotide sequences per donor were sequenced, and roughly 18% of those sequences were non-productive. The study combined high-throughput TCR immunosequencing, statistical association of individual TCRs with disease status, and machine learning to predict cytomegalovirus infection status. A separate validation cohort of 100 to 150 different subjects was used in addition to the roughly 670-subject first cohort. Alongside the repertoire data, information on donor age, sex, ethnicity and CMV serostatus was compiled. An earlier analysis of some 500 of the donors applied high-throughput TCR beta sequencing to assess whether each TCR beta V gene segment acted as functional or pseudogenic. The study aimed to test whether signatures of past pathogen exposure could be identified by cataloging public T cell receptors. The full study reports these points: Correlated functional status among segregating V segments might reflect linkage disequilibrium, but an unknown experimental factor could not be ruled out. Three of the identified cytomegalovirus-associated TCR beta chains were confirmed in vitro to be specific for cytomegalovirus antigens. Sequencing depth was assumed to be roughly uniform across donors in the presence/absence analyses, though that assumption may not hold. In a later genetic analysis, fewer N-insertions in productive TCRs were reported among donors in an Asian-associated ancestry cluster than the approximately 710-donor mean. An earlier analysis of approximately 600 of the donors showed that most TCR beta V segments appeared in productive rearrangements either about 87% or about 30% of the time, which broadly matched IMGT annotations. Assigning TCR associations to individual alleles was difficult when HLA alleles, especially DR and DQ, strongly co-occurred. Most CMV-associated TCR beta chains appeared to be HLA-restricted in a later analysis, and the HLA associations seemed to be driven largely by CMV exposure. A group of highly shared sequence variants was considered likely to be a technical artifact of the sequencing pipeline. In this cohort, only TCR beta chains were sequenced, and detectable features were limited by the absence of alpha or paired-chain data. A further reported finding was that TCR beta sequences accurately predicted the HLA-A and HLA-B alleles for most subjects in the first cohort. An association between a missense DCLRE1C variant and V-gene and J-gene trimming of TCR beta chains was found in a later genetic analysis and replicated in an independent cohort. In a later analysis, HLA-associated TCR beta chains showed more clonal expansion and lower generation probabilities than non-associated chains that were equally common. Roughly 17 rarely observed V segments, including chromosome 9 orphons, were excluded from the earlier analysis of several hundred of the donors because counts were too low. The study listed 164 TCR beta chains as associated with cytomegalovirus. In a later analysis, some 18,000 TCR beta sequences were associated with specific HLA alleles at a false discovery rate of 0.05. The authors suggested that the approach could potentially be generalized to other disease states and immunological phenotypes. According to a later analysis, parvovirus B19, influenza, CMV and Epstein-Barr virus appeared linked to several top co-occurrence clusters. Cytomegalovirus status was reported to be diagnosed by the classifier with high specificity and sensitivity in both the original and validation cohorts. The only immune exposure information available for the cohort was CMV serostatus. Because some donors lacked HLA typing at each locus, the association tests relied only on the typed subset. Most TCR sequences were observed very rarely across donors, whereas some public TCRs were present in many individuals. A later analysis found that TCR association rates varied across HLA loci, with DRB1 alleles showing the most associated TCRs and HLA-C alleles the fewest.

The cohort consisted of fewer than 700 healthy bone marrow donors. Cohort members were all nominally healthy when sampled, although unrecorded immune exposures were likely present. The donor was CMV seronegative and belonged to the group of around 350 seronegative cohort members. Every donor gave a peripheral blood sample, and the peripheral blood mononuclear cells from that sample were used for TCR beta sequencing. Genomic DNA extraction from the blood cell samples was performed with the Qiagen DNeasy Blood Extraction Kit. Sequencing was carried out using PBMCs. This sequence originates from a boy aged 2 to 10 in good health and CMV-seronegative.

The CDR3 region: CAISEGLQASTEAFF. The sequence in DNA is TGTGCCATCAGTGAAGGACTCCAGGCGAGCACTGAAGCTTTCTTT. The chain is made from TRBV10-3 and TRBJ1-1, with no reliable assignment of the D segment. The CDR3 runs 15 residues from the cysteine to the phenylalanine. This entry keeps only the CDR3 DNA: 45 bases, framed from base 1. V is cut by 3 bases and J by 4 bases, and the space between the germline ends is 15 bases. In the germline V gene, CDR1 corresponds to ENHRY and CDR2 to SYGVKD.